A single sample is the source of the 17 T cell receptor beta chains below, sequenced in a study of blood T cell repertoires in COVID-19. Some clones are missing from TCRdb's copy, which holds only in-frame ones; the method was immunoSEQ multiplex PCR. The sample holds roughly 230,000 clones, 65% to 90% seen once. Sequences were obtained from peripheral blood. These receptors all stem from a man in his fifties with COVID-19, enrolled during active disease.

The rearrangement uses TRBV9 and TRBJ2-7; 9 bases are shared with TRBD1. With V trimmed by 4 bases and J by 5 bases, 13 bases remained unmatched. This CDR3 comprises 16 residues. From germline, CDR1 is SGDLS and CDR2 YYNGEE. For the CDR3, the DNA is TGTGCCAGCAGCCCCCAAGGGGGACAGGGTACCCACGAGCAGTACTTC. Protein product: CASSPQGGQGTHEQYF.

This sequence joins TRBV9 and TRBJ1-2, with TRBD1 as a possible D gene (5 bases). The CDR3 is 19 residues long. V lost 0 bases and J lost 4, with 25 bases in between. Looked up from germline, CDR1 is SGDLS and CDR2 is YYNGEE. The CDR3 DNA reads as TGTGCCAGCAGCGTAGACGGGTTGGGTCAGGGTAGTCGGAGCTATGGCTACACCTTC. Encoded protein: CASSVDGLGQGSRSYGYTF. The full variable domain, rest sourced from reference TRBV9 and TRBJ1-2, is DSGVTQTPKHLITATGQRVTLRCSPRSGDLSVYWYQQSLDQGLQFLIQYYNGEERAKGNILERFSAQQFPDLHSELNLSSLELGDSALYFCASSVDGLGQGSRSYGYTFGSGTRLTVV.

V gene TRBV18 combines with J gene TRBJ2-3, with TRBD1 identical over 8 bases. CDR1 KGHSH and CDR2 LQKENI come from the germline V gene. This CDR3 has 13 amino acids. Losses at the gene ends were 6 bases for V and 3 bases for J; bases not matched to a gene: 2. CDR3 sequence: CASSGQETDTQYF. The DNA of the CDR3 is TGTGCCAGCTCGGGACAGGAGACAGATACGCAGTATTTT.

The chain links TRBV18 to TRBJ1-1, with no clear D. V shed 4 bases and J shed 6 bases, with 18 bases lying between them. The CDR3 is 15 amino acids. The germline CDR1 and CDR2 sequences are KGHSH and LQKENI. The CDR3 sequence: CASSLIGGMLSEAFF. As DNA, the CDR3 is TGTGCCAGCTCACTAATCGGAGGGATGCTTTCTGAAGCTTTCTTT.

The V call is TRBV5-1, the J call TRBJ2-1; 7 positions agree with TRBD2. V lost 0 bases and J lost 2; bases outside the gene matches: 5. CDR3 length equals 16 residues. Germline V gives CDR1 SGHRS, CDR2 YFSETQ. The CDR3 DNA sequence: TGCGCCAGCAGCTTGGGGAGCGGGGTGCCCTACAATGAGCAGTTCTTC. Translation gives CASSLGSGVPYNEQFF.

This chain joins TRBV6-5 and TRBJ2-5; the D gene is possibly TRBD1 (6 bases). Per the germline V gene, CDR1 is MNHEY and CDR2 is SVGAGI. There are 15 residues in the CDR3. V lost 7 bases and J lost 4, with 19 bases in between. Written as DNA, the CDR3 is TGTGCCAGCATTCTACAGGGTGGGGTGGGAGAGACCCAGTACTTC. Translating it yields CASILQGGVGETQYF.

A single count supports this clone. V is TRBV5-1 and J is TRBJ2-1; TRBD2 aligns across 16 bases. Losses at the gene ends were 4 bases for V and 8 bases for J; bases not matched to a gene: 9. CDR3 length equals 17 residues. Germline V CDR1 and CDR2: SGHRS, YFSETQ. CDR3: CASSPGTSGGALDEQFF. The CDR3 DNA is TGCGCCAGCAGCCCCGGGACTAGCGGGGGGGCACTAGATGAGCAGTTCTTC.

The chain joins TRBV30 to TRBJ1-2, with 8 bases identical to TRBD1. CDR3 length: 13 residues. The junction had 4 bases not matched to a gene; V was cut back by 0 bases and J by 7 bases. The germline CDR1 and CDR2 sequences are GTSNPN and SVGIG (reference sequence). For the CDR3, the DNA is TGTGCCTGGAGTGTTGGGACAGGTTTTGGCTACACCTTC. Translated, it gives CAWSVGTGFGYTF. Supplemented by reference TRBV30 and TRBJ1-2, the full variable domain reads SQTIHQWPATLVQPVGSPLSLECTVEGTSNPNLYWYRQAAGRGLQLLFYSVGIGQISSEVPQNLSASRPQDRQFILSSKKLLLSDSGFYLCAWSVGTGFGYTFGSGTRLTVV.

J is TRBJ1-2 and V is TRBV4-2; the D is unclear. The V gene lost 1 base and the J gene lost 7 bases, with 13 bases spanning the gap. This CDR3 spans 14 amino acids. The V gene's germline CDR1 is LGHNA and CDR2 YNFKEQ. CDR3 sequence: CASSQGISEGGYTF. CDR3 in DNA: TGTGCCAGCAGCCAAGGAATATCGGAGGGTGGCTACACCTTC.

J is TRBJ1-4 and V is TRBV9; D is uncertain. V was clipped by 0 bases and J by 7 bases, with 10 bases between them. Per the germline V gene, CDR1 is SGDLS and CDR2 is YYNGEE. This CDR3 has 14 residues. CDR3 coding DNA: TGTGCCAGCAGCGTAGATAATTCGGGTGAAAAACTGTTTTTT. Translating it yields CASSVDNSGEKLFF.

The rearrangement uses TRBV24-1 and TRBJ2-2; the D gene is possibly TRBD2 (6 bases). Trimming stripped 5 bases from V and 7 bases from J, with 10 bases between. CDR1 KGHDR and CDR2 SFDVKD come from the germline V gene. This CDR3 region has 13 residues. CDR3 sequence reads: CATSVRESGELFF. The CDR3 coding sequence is TGTGCCACCAGTGTTCGGGAGAGCGGGGAGCTGTTTTTT.

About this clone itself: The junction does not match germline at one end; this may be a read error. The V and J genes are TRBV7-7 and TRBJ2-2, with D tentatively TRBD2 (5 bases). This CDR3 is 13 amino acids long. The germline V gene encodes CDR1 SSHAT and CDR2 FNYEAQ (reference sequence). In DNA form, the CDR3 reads TGTGCTAGCAGCAAGAACGGGGCCGGGGAGCTGTTTTTT. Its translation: CASSKNGAGELFF.

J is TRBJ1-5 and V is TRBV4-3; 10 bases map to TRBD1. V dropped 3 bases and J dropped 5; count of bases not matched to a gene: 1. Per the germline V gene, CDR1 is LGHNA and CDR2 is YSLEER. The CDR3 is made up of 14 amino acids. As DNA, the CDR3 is TGCGCCAGCAGCCAGGGACAGGGGCATCAGCCCCAGCATTTT. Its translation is CASSQGQGHQPQHF.

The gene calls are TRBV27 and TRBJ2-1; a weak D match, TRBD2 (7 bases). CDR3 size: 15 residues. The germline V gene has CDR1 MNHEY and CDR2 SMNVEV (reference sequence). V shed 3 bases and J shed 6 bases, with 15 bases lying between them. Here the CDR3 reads CASSFGSGGPNEQFF. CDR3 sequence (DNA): TGTGCCAGCAGTTTTGGGTCGGGGGGCCCCAATGAGCAGTTCTTC.

CDR3 nucleotides: TGTGCCAGTAGCGGCTTGGGGGGGAAAGAGACCCAGTACTTC. This sequence encodes CASSGLGGKETQYF. V and J are TRBV19 and TRBJ2-5; 7 bases are a match to TRBD2. There are 14 residues in the CDR3. The junction had 7 bases not matched to a gene; V was cut back by 6 bases and J by 3 bases. The germline gives CDR1 LNHDA, CDR2 SQIVND (reference sequence). Drawing the rest from reference TRBV19 and TRBJ2-5, the complete variable domain is DGGITQSPKYLFRKEGQNVTLSCEQNLNHDAMYWYRQDPGQGLRLIYYSQIVNDFQKGDIAEGYSVSREKKESFPLTVTSAQKNPTAFYLCASSGLGGKETQYFGPGTRLLVL.

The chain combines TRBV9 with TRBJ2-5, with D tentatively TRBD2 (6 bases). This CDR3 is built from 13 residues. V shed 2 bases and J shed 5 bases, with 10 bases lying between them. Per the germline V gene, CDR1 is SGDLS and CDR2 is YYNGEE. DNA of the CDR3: TGTGCCAGCAGCGTTACGGGGAGGGAGACCCAGTACTTC. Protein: CASSVTGRETQYF.

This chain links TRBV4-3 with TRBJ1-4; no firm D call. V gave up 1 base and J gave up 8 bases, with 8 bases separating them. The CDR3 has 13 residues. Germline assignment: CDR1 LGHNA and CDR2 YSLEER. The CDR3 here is CASSQGTREKLFF. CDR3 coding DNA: TGCGCCAGCAGCCAAGGGACTAGGGAAAAACTGTTTTTT.